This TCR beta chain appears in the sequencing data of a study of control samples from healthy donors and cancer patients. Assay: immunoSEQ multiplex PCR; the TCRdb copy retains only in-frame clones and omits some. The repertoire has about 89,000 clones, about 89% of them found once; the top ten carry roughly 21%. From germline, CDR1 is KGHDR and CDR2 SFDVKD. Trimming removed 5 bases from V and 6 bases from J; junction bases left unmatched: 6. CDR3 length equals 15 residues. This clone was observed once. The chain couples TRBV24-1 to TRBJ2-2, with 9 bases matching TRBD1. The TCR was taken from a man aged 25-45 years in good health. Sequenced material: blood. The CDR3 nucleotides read TGTGCCACCAGTGGCCACAGGGGGCAAGCCGGGGAGCTGTTTTTT. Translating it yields CATSGHRGQAGELFF.